Below are 6 T cell receptor beta chains sequenced from a single sample in a study of blood T cell repertoires in COVID-19. Generated by immunoSEQ multiplex PCR, the TCRdb table keeps only in-frame clones and is missing some. The data hold tens of thousands of clones, with 87% observed a single time. Specimen: peripheral blood. These receptors all come from a woman aged 80 or over with active or convalescent COVID-19.

The chain links TRBV9 to TRBJ2-5, with 7 positions matching TRBD1. CDR3 length: 13 residues. Germline V CDR1 and CDR2: SGDLS, YYNGEE. J was trimmed by 5 bases and V by 0 bases; bases with no gene match: 1. The CDR3 region has the DNA TGTGCCAGCAGCGTAGCGACAGGGGAGACCCAGTACTTC. Residues: CASSVATGETQYF. The full variable domain, completed using reference TRBV9 and TRBJ2-5, is DSGVTQTPKHLITATGQRVTLRCSPRSGDLSVYWYQQSLDQGLQFLIQYYNGEERAKGNILERFSAQQFPDLHSELNLSSLELGDSALYFCASSVATGETQYFGPGTRLLVL.

The chain couples TRBV5-4 to TRBJ2-5; TRBD2 matches at 10 bases. Losses at the gene ends were 3 bases for V and 5 bases for J; bases not matched to a gene: 4. CDR1 and CDR2 (germline): SGHNT, YYREEE (reference sequence). This CDR3 is 14 amino acids long. CDR3 loop: CASSSGLAVETQYF. The CDR3 DNA reads TGTGCCAGCAGCTCAGGACTAGCGGTGGAGACCCAGTACTTC.

The CDR3 loop is CASSLGQGYGNTIYF. CDR3 sequence (DNA): TGTGCCAGCAGCTTGGGACAGGGATATGGAAACACCATATATTTT. The chain joins TRBV5-4 to TRBJ1-3, with 7 nucleotides matching TRBD1. V shed 0 bases and J 3 bases; nucleotides not matched to a gene: 3. The CDR3 loop spans 15 amino acids. The V gene's germline CDR1 is SGHNT and CDR2 YYREEE (reference sequence).

V gene TRBV19 combines with J gene TRBJ1-5, with D tentatively TRBD1 (6 bases). V lost 7 bases, J lost 5 bases, and 18 bases lay in between. This CDR3 region has 15 residues. Germline V gives CDR1 LNHDA, CDR2 SQIVND (reference sequence). The CDR3 here is CASMPRERGYQPQHF. The CDR3 DNA follows: TGTGCCAGTATGCCGAGGGAAAGGGGGTATCAGCCCCAGCATTTT.

This clone was counted a single time. V is TRBV28 and J is TRBJ2-7, with D maybe TRBD2 (5 bases). V was shortened by 5 bases and J by 0 bases, with 20 bases between the two germline ends. CDR1 MDHEN and CDR2 SYDVKM come from the germline V gene. The CDR3 is made up of 17 amino acids. CDR3 bases: TGTGCCAGCAGTCCCGGCGGGCTGCGGATGTTCTCCTACGAGCAGTACTTC. This gives the protein CASSPGGLRMFSYEQYF.

V gene TRBV7-2 combines with J gene TRBJ1-3, with D unresolved. Germline CDR1 reads SGHTA; CDR2 reads FQGNSA. Trimming cost V 5 bases and J 0 bases, with 17 bases left between them. The CDR3 has 17 residues. The CDR3 region is CASSPGSAVISGNTIYF. For the CDR3, the DNA is TGTGCCAGCAGCCCGGGGTCGGCGGTTATCTCTGGAAACACCATATATTTT. The entire variable domain, with the rest obtained from reference TRBV7-2 and TRBJ1-3, is as follows: GAGVSQSPSNKVTEKGKDVELRCDPISGHTALYWYRQSLGQGLEFLIYFQGNSAPDKSGLPSDRFSAERTGGSVSTLTIQRTQQEDSAVYLCASSPGSAVISGNTIYFGEGSWLTVV.